This T cell receptor (beta chain) comes out of a study of T cell repertoires in cytomegalovirus infection. Looked up from germline, CDR1 is MDHEN and CDR2 is SYDVKM. V shed 7 bases and J 5 bases; nucleotides not matched to a gene: 7. This CDR3 contains 14 residues. From the reads, TCRdb called clonotypes with MiXCR, one entry per CDR3 protein. The sample has 400,000 to 550,000 distinct CDR3 sequences; approximately 10% are singletons. Findings and caveats of the study: Clonotype analysis showed dominance of the ex vivo response by HLA-C-restricted CMV-specific TCR beta clonotypes.

This clonotype was seen ten or more times. The antigen remains undetermined. This chain uses TRBV28 with TRBJ2-1; TRBD2 agrees at 8 bases. Specimen: PBMCs. The receptor was derived from a human donor in good health (CMV status not recorded). Some clones in this sample may be carry-over from other donors' samples. As DNA, the CDR3 is TGTGCCAGCACCGAAGGACTAGCAGACAATGAGCAGTTCTTC. This translates into CASTEGLADNEQFF.